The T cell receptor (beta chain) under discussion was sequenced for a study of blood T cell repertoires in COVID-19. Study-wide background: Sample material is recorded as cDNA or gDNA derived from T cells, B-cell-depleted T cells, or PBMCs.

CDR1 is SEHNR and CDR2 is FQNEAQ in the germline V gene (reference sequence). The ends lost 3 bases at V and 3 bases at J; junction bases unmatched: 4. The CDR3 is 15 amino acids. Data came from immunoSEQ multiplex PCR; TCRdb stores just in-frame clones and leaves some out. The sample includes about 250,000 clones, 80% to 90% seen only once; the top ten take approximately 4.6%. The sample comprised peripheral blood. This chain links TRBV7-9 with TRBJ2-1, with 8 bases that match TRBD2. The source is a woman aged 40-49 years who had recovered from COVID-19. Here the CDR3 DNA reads TGTGCCAGCAGCTTCGGGAGGGCCGACTACAATGAGCAGTTCTTC. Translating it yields CASSFGRADYNEQFF. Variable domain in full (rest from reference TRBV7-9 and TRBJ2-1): DTGVSQNPRHKITKRGQNVTFRCDPISEHNRLYWYRQTLGQGPEFLTYFQNEAQLEKSRLLSDRFSAERPKGSFSTLEIQRTEQGDSAMYLCASSFGRADYNEQFFGPGTRLTVL.